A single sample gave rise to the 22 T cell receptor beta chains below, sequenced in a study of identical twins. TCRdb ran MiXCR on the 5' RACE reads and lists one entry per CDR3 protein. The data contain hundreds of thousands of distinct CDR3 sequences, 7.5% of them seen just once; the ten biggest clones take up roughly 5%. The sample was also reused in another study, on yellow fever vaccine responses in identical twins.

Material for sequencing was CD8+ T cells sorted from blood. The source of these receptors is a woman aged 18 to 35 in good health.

CDR3 amino acids: CSATLTGDDYEQYF. The CDR3 bases are TGCAGCGCTACCCTGACAGGGGACGACTACGAGCAGTACTTC. This chain uses TRBV29-1 with TRBJ2-7; 8 bases match TRBD1. The germline V gene has CDR1 SQVTM and CDR2 ANQGSEA. This CDR3 contains 14 residues. The V segment lost 7 bases and the J segment 3 bases; nucleotides outside the gene matches: 11.

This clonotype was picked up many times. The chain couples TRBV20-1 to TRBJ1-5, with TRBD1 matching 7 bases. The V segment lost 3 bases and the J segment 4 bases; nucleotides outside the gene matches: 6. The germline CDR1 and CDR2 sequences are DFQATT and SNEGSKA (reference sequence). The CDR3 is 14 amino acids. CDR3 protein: CSASTRDRNQPQHF. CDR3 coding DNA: TGCAGTGCTAGTACCCGGGACAGAAATCAGCCCCAGCATTTT.

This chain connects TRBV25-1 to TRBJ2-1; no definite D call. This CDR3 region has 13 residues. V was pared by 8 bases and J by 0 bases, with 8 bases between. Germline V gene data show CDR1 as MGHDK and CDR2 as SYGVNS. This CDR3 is CASGAISYNEQFF. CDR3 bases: TGTGCCAGCGGAGCGATCTCCTACAATGAGCAGTTCTTC.

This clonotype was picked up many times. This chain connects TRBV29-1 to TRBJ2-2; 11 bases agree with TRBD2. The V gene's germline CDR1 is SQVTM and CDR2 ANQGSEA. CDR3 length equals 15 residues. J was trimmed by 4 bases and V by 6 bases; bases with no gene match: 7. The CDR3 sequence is CSVELAGVGTGELFF. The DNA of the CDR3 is TGCAGCGTAGAACTAGCGGGAGTCGGCACCGGGGAGCTGTTTTTT.

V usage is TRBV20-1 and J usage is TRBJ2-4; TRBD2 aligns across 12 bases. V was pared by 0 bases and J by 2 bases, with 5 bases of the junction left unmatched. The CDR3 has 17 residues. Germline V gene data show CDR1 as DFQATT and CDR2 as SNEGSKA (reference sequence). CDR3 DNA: TGCAGTGCTAGAGATTTGACTAGCGGGAGTCCCAAAAACATTCAGTACTTC. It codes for CSARDLTSGSPKNIQYF.

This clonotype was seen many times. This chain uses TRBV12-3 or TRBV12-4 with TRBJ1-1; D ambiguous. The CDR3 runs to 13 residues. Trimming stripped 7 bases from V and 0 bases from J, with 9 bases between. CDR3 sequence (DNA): TGTGCCAGCACCGGTAGGATGAACACTGAAGCTTTCTTT. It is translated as CASTGRMNTEAFF.

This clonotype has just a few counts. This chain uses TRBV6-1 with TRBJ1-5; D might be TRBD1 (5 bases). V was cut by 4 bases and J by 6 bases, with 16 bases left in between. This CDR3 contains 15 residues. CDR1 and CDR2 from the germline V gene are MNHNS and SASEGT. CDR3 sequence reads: CASSGAGQELQPQHF. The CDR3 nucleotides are TGTGCCAGCAGTGGGGCAGGGCAGGAACTTCAGCCCCAGCATTTT.

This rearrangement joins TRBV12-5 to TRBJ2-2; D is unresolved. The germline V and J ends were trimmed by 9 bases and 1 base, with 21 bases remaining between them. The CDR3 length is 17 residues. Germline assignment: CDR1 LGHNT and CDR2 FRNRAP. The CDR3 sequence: CASGHPITNLNTGELFF. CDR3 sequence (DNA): TGTGCTAGCGGGCACCCTATCACGAACCTGAACACCGGGGAGCTGTTTTTT.

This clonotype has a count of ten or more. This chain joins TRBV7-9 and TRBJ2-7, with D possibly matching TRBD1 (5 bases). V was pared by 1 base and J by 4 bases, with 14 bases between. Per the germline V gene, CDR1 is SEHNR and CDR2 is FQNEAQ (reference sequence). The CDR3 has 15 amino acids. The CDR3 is CASSLVGREGYEQYF. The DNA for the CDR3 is TGTGCCAGCAGCTTAGTTGGCAGGGAAGGGTACGAGCAGTACTTC.

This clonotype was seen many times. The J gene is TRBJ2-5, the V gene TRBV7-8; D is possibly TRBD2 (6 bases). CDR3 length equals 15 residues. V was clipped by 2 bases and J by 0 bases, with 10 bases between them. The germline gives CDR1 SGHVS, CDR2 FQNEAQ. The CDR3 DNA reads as TGTGCCAGCAGCTTATCTGTAGCGGACCAAGAGACCCAGTACTTC. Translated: CASSLSVADQETQYF.

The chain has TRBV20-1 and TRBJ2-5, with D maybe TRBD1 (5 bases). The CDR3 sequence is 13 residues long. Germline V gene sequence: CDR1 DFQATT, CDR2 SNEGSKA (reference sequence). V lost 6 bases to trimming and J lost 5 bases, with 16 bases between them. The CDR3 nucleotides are TGCAGTGCCCCAGGGAATTCAAGGGAGACCCAGTACTTC. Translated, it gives CSAPGNSRETQYF.

Written as DNA, the CDR3 is TGTGCCAGCGGGGGCCAGAACACTGAAGCTTTCTTT. Protein sequence: CASGGQNTEAFF. This chain uses TRBV9 with TRBJ1-1; a weak D match, TRBD1 (6 bases). This CDR3 contains 12 residues. Trimming left V 7 bases short and J 1 base short, with 8 bases between. Looked up from germline, CDR1 is SGDLS and CDR2 is YYNGEE.

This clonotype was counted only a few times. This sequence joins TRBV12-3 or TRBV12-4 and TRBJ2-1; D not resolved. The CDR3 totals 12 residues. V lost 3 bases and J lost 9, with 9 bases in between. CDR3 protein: CASSLKPGEQFF. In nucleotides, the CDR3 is TGTGCCAGCAGTTTGAAGCCGGGTGAGCAGTTCTTC.

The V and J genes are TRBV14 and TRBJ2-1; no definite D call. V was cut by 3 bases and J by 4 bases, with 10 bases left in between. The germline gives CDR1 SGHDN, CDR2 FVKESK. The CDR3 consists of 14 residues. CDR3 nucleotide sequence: TGTGCCAGCAGCCACGCCTCCGCGTACAATGAGCAGTTCTTC. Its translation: CASSHASAYNEQFF.

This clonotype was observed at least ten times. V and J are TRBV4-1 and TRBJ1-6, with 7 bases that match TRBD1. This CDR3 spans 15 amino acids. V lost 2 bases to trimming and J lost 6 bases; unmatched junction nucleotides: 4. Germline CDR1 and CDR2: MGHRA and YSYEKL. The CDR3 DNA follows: TGCGCCAGCAGCCAACGAAGGGACAGTAATTCACCCCTCCACTTT. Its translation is CASSQRRDSNSPLHF.

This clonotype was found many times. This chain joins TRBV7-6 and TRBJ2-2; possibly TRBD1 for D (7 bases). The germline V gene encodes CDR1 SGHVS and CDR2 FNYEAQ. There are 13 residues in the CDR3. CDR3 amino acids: CGFRGVNTGELFF. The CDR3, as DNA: TGTGGTTTCAGGGGGGTGAACACCGGGGAGCTGTTTTTT.

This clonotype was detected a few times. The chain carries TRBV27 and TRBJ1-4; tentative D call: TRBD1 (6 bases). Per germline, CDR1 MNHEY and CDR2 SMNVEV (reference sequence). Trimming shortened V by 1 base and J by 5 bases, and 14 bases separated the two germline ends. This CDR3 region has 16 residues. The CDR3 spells CASSLWAGAWNEKLFF. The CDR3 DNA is TGTGCCAGCAGTTTATGGGCGGGGGCATGGAATGAAAAACTGTTTTTT. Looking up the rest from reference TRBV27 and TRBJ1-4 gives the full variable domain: EAQVTQNPRYLITVTGKKLTVTCSQNMNHEYMSWYRQDPGLGLRQIYYSMNVEVTDKGDVPEGYKVSRKEKRNFPLILESPSPNQTSLYFCASSLWAGAWNEKLFFGSGTQLSVL.

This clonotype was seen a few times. The CDR3 spells CASSLVRDEAFF. The CDR3 nucleotides are TGTGCCAGCAGCTTGGTAAGAGATGAAGCTTTCTTT. The J gene is TRBJ1-1, the V gene TRBV7-9; D ambiguous. Trimming shortened V by 3 bases and J by 7 bases, and 9 bases separated the two germline ends. CDR1 SEHNR and CDR2 FQNEAQ come from the germline V gene (reference sequence). This CDR3 region has 12 residues.

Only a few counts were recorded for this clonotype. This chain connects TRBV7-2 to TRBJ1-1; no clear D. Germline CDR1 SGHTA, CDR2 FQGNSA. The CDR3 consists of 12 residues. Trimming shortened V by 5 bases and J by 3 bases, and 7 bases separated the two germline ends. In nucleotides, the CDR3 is TGTGCCAGCAGCCCCTACTACACTGAAGCTTTCTTT. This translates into CASSPYYTEAFF.

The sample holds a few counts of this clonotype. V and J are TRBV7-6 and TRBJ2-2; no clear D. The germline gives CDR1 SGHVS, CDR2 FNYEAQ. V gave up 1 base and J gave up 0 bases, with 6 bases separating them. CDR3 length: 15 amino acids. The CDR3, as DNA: TGTGCCAGCAGCTTAGATTTTCCGAACACCGGGGAGCTGTTTTTT. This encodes CASSLDFPNTGELFF. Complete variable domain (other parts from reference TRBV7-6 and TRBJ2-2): GAGVSQSPRYKVTKRGQDVALRCDPISGHVSLYWYRQALGQGPEFLTYFNYEAQQDKSGLPNDRFSAERPEGSISTLTIQRTEQRDSAMYRCASSLDFPNTGELFFGEGSRLTVL.

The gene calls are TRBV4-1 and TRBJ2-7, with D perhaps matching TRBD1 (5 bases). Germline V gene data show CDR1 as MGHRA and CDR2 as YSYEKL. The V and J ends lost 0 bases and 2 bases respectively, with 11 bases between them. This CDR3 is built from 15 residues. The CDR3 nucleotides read TGCGCCAGCAGCCAAGAGAGGACACCGACCTACGAGCAGTACTTC. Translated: CASSQERTPTYEQYF.

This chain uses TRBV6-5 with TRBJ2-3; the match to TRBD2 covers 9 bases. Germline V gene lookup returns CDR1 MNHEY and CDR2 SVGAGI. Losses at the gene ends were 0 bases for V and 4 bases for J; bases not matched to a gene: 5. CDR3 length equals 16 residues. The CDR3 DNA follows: TGTGCCAGCAGTTACTCGGCGGGGGGGCTAGCAGATACGCAGTATTTT. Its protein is CASSYSAGGLADTQYF.